A single sample gave rise to the 29 T cell receptor beta chains below, sequenced in a study of CD8 T cells in Susac syndrome (dated by TCRdb to 2018 to 2020). Libraries were made using the immunoSEQ multiplex PCR assay. RNA was extracted with the RNeasy kit and about 0.5 to 1 ug was reverse transcribed using random hexamers. TCRdb ran its own pipeline on the public reads, namely fastp trimming at Q25 and MiXCR clone calling, and kept in-frame beta chains. Records with the same CDR3 protein are collapsed into one entry carrying the most frequent genes and DNA. This sample holds about 25,000 distinct CDR3 sequences; roughly 94% were observed only once. About 0.27% of the sample goes to the ten largest clones. Input material: CD8+ T cells from PBMCs. These TCRs come from a human donor in good health.

CDR3 region: CASSDYLWGNYGYTF. The CDR3 coding sequence is TGTGCCAGCAGTGATTATTTGTGGGGGAACTATGGCTACACCTTC. The chain combines TRBV6-1 with TRBJ1-2; the D gene is possibly TRBD1 (5 bases). This CDR3 has 15 residues. V was trimmed by 3 bases and J by 2 bases, leaving 13 bases between them. The germline gives CDR1 MNHNS, CDR2 SASEGT.

The V and J genes are TRBV12-3 or TRBV12-4 and TRBJ2-7; a weak D match, TRBD1 (5 bases). This CDR3 is 18 amino acids long. V lost 5 bases and J lost 3, with 26 bases in between. For the CDR3, the DNA is TGTGCCAGCAGTCTGGAACCGAAACGACAGTCTGAAGACTACGAGCAGTACTTC. This sequence encodes CASSLEPKRQSEDYEQYF.

This rearrangement joins TRBV5-5 to TRBJ2-5; D unclear. The V end lost 4 bases, the J end lost 2 bases, and 15 bases lay between the germline ends. CDR3 size: 15 residues. Germline V gene sequence: CDR1 SGHKS, CDR2 YYEKEE (reference sequence). The CDR3 DNA reads as TGTGCCAGCAGCGGTGTCGCAGGTGGGCAAGAGACCCAGTACTTC. Residues: CASSGVAGGQETQYF. Together with reference TRBV5-5 and TRBJ2-5, the CDR3 gives the full variable domain: DAGVTQSPTHLIKTRGQQVTLRCSPISGHKSVSWYQQVLGQGPQFIFQYYEKEERGRGNFPDRFSARQFPNYSSELNVNALLLGDSALYLCASSGVAGGQETQYFGPGTRLLVL.

The rearrangement joins TRBV3-1 to TRBJ1-1; D is perhaps TRBD1 (6 bases). CDR1 LGHDT and CDR2 YNNKEL come from the germline V gene (reference sequence). The CDR3 runs 13 residues. V was pared by 2 bases and J by 7 bases, with 11 bases between. CDR3 sequence reads: CASSQSRGGEAFF. The CDR3 coding sequence is TGTGCCAGCAGCCAAAGCAGGGGTGGTGAAGCTTTCTTT.

The chain uses TRBV5-5 and TRBJ1-1; TRBD1 matches at 10 bases. After removal of 4 bases from V and 4 bases from J, the junction contained 7 bases not matched to a gene. The length of the CDR3 is 15 residues. The germline V gene has CDR1 SGHKS and CDR2 YYEKEE (reference sequence). CDR3 nucleotides: TGTGCCAGCAGCCGAGGGACAGGGGAGAGCACTGAAGCTTTCTTT. It yields the protein CASSRGTGESTEAFF.

J is TRBJ1-1 and V is TRBV25-1, with a weak D call TRBD1 (5 bases). From germline, CDR1 is MGHDK and CDR2 SYGVNS. The CDR3 is 16 residues long. V was cut by 1 base and J by 4 bases, with 16 bases left in between. CDR3 nucleotide sequence: TGTGCCAGCAGTGAATCGCACCCGGCGGGGGGCACTGAAGCTTTCTTT. It specifies CASSESHPAGGTEAFF.

The chain uses TRBV20-1 and TRBJ2-2, with TRBD1 identical over 7 bases. V lost 6 bases and J lost 3; bases outside the gene matches: 4. CDR3 length: 13 amino acids. CDR1 DFQATT and CDR2 SNEGSKA come from the germline V gene (reference sequence). The chain's CDR3 is CSARDSYTGELFF. In DNA, the CDR3 is TGCAGTGCCAGGGACAGCTACACCGGGGAGCTGTTTTTT.

The genes are TRBV9 and TRBJ2-3, with 8 bases matching TRBD1. The J segment lost 3 bases and the V segment lost 4 bases, leaving 10 bases of the junction unmatched. The CDR3 has 16 residues. The germline V gene encodes CDR1 SGDLS and CDR2 YYNGEE. Here the CDR3 reads CASSLSSTGGTDTQYF. The CDR3 DNA sequence: TGTGCCAGCAGCCTTAGCTCTACAGGGGGGACAGATACGCAGTATTTT.

This clonotype occurred once. This chain links TRBV9 with TRBJ2-3, with D uncertain. V was trimmed by 0 bases and J by 4 bases, leaving 12 bases between them. Germline loops: CDR1 SGDLS, CDR2 YYNGEE. The CDR3 runs to 15 residues. The CDR3 is CASSVEARGADTQYF. The CDR3 DNA reads TGTGCCAGCAGCGTAGAGGCCAGAGGCGCAGATACGCAGTATTTT. The complete variable domain, with remaining parts taken from reference TRBV9 and TRBJ2-3, reads DSGVTQTPKHLITATGQRVTLRCSPRSGDLSVYWYQQSLDQGLQFLIQYYNGEERAKGNILERFSAQQFPDLHSELNLSSLELGDSALYFCASSVEARGADTQYFGPGTRLTVL.

This chain joins TRBV27 and TRBJ2-7; 7 bases line up with TRBD2. CDR1 and CDR2 from the germline V gene are MNHEY and SMNVEV (reference sequence). This CDR3 spans 13 amino acids. Trimming removed 2 bases from V and 7 bases from J; junction bases left unmatched: 5. CDR3 DNA: TGTGCCAGCAGTTTAGGGAGGGGTACGGAGCAGTACTTC. Protein: CASSLGRGTEQYF.

J is TRBJ2-1 and V is TRBV20-1; D unclear. This CDR3 is 13 amino acids long. The V end was cut by 0 bases, the J end by 7 bases, with 10 bases between. Germline V gene sequence: CDR1 DFQATT, CDR2 SNEGSKA (reference sequence). CDR3 in amino acids: CSAREDTSNEQFF. For the CDR3, the DNA is TGCAGTGCTAGAGAAGACACTTCGAATGAGCAGTTCTTC.

J is TRBJ1-2 and V is TRBV2, with a weak D call TRBD1 (6 bases). In germline, CDR1 is SNHLY, CDR2 FYNNEI. The length of the CDR3 is 13 residues. The germline V and J ends were trimmed by 6 bases and 4 bases, with 12 bases remaining between them. The chain's CDR3 is CASRDSSSYGYTF. The DNA for the CDR3 is TGTGCCAGCAGGGACAGCTCCTCCTATGGCTACACCTTC.

The V and J genes are TRBV15 and TRBJ1-1; 7 positions match TRBD1. The ends lost 4 bases at V and 8 bases at J; junction bases unmatched: 4. The CDR3 sequence is 12 residues long. CDR1 is LNHNV and CDR2 is YYDKDF in the germline V gene (reference sequence). DNA for the CDR3: TGTGCCACCAGCAAGACAGGGCCCGAAGCTTTCTTT. Protein product: CATSKTGPEAFF.

The chain recombines TRBV20-1 with TRBJ2-7; 11 nucleotides line up with TRBD1. The CDR3 covers 14 residues. Germline V gene sequence: CDR1 DFQATT, CDR2 SNEGSKA (reference sequence). J lost 2 bases, V lost 6 bases, and 6 bases had no gene match. The CDR3 DNA reads TGCAGTGCCCGGACAGGGGGCCTAGCCTACGAGCAGTACTTC. Translation gives CSARTGGLAYEQYF.

This clonotype showed up just once. One junction end disagrees with the germline gene, perhaps due to a read error. The genes are TRBV7-7 and TRBJ2-3; D might be TRBD1 (5 bases). Germline V gene lookup returns CDR1 SSHAT and CDR2 FNYEAQ (reference sequence). CDR3 length: 14 residues. CDR3 sequence (DNA): TGTGCTAGCAGCTTTCGGCAGGGTTCAGATACGCAGTATTTT. Translation: CASSFRQGSDTQYF.

The sample holds one count of this clonotype. The CDR3 spells CASSYSRDYGYTF. DNA of the CDR3: TGTGCCAGCAGTTACTCGAGGGACTATGGCTACACCTTC. The rearrangement joins TRBV6-2 or TRBV6-3 to TRBJ1-2; unclear D gene. Trimming removed 0 bases from V and 3 bases from J, with 5 bases in between. Germline V gene lookup returns CDR1 MNHEY and CDR2 SVGEGT. The CDR3 loop spans 13 amino acids.

The genes are TRBV7-9 and TRBJ2-3, with a possible D match to TRBD1 (5 bases). Germline assignment: CDR1 SEHNR and CDR2 FQNEAQ (reference sequence). The CDR3 totals 13 residues. Trimming shortened V by 10 bases and J by 7 bases, and 18 bases separated the two germline ends. CDR3 amino acids: CATTGHIKNTQYF. CDR3 in DNA: TGTGCCACCACAGGCCATATAAAGAATACGCAGTATTTT.

This chain links TRBV7-6 with TRBJ2-1; 10 positions match TRBD2. Trimming removed 5 bases from V and 7 bases from J; junction bases left unmatched: 17. Germline V lookup: CDR1 SGHVS, CDR2 FNYEAQ. The CDR3 length is 18 residues. The CDR3 loop reads CASSPSVAIAGGQNEQFF. DNA of the CDR3: TGTGCCAGCAGCCCATCGGTGGCTATAGCGGGGGGCCAAAATGAGCAGTTCTTC.

The chain recombines TRBV19 with TRBJ2-3, with D hard to call. The V gene lost 5 bases and the J gene lost 5 bases, with 11 bases spanning the gap. Germline CDR1 LNHDA, CDR2 SQIVND (reference sequence). The CDR3 length is 13 residues. The CDR3 spells CASSVFERDTQYF. CDR3 DNA sequence: TGTGCCAGTAGTGTTTTCGAGAGAGATACGCAGTATTTT.

The chain is built from TRBV11-2 and TRBJ1-1; 7 bases map to TRBD1. The J segment lost 1 base and the V segment lost 5 bases, leaving 13 bases of the junction unmatched. Germline-derived CDR1 and CDR2 are SGHAT and FQNNGV. There are 17 residues in the CDR3. This CDR3 reads CASSPWTGPKRNTEAFF. In DNA, the CDR3 is TGTGCCAGCAGCCCATGGACAGGTCCGAAAAGGAACACTGAAGCTTTCTTT.

The chain links TRBV5-8 to TRBJ2-1, with D unresolved. Germline values: CDR1 SGHTS, CDR2 YDEGEE. This CDR3 is 16 amino acids long. Trimming took 4 bases from V and 3 from J, leaving 17 bases between them. CDR3 sequence reads: CASSGRIPSGYNEQFF. The DNA of the CDR3 is TGTGCCAGCAGCGGCCGTATCCCAAGTGGCTACAATGAGCAGTTCTTC.

The chain is built from TRBV12-3 or TRBV12-4 and TRBJ1-2; D gene unclear. CDR3 length equals 13 residues. V lost 2 bases to trimming and J lost 6 bases, with 10 bases between them. As DNA, the CDR3 is TGTGCCAGCAGTTTAATGCCGGACGATGGCTACACCTTC. Translation gives CASSLMPDDGYTF.

This chain connects TRBV20-1 to TRBJ2-5; TRBD2 aligns across 9 bases. Losses at the gene ends were 0 bases for V and 5 bases for J; bases not matched to a gene: 7. The CDR3 extends over 15 amino acids. In germline, CDR1 is DFQATT, CDR2 SNEGSKA (reference sequence). The CDR3 region is CSARESGGLLETQYF. In DNA form, the CDR3 reads TGCAGTGCTAGAGAGAGCGGGGGGCTTTTGGAGACCCAGTACTTC.

The chain is built from TRBV5-5 and TRBJ2-5, with unresolved D. CDR1 and CDR2 (germline): SGHKS, YYEKEE (reference sequence). The CDR3 consists of 15 residues. V was shortened by 5 bases and J by 0 bases, with 14 bases between the two germline ends. The CDR3 region has the DNA TGTGCCAGCAGGTCCTTAGGCAGGTACCAAGAGACCCAGTACTTC. Protein sequence: CASRSLGRYQETQYF.

The chain is built from TRBV20-1 and TRBJ1-2, with 10 positions matching TRBD1. From germline, CDR1 is DFQATT and CDR2 SNEGSKA (reference sequence). CDR3 length: 13 amino acids. The V gene end was trimmed by 1 base and the J gene end by 4 bases; junction bases not matched to a gene: 0. CDR3 coding DNA: TGCAGTGCTAGAGGACAGGGGGCCTATGGCTACACCTTC. It specifies CSARGQGAYGYTF.

There are a few counts of this clonotype. The rearrangement joins TRBV6-2 or TRBV6-3 to TRBJ1-1; D ambiguous. This CDR3 comprises 13 residues. Germline lookup yields CDR1 MNHEY and CDR2 SVGEGT. The V end was cut by 2 bases, the J end by 5 bases, with 9 bases between. The CDR3 bases are TGTGCCAGCAGTTACAGAGGTGGAACTGAAGCTTTCTTT. Translated, it gives CASSYRGGTEAFF.

The J gene is TRBJ1-6, the V gene TRBV6-5; the D gene is possibly TRBD1 (6 bases). Germline CDR1 reads MNHEY; CDR2 reads SVGAGI. This CDR3 is 15 amino acids long. The germline V and J ends were trimmed by 5 bases and 5 bases, with 13 bases remaining between them. The CDR3 region is CASSQETGDNSPLHF. The CDR3 nucleotides are TGTGCCAGCAGTCAAGAGACAGGAGATAATTCACCCCTCCACTTT.

The rearrangement links TRBV7-9 to TRBJ2-3; D not resolved. This CDR3 contains 16 residues. The germline V gene encodes CDR1 SEHNR and CDR2 FQNEAQ (reference sequence). V lost 5 bases and J 1 base, leaving 16 bases between the germline ends. CDR3 residues: CASSPSSGPRTDTQYF. The DNA of the CDR3 is TGTGCCAGCAGCCCCTCCTCCGGACCGCGCACAGATACGCAGTATTTT.

The chain is built from TRBV14 and TRBJ2-7; the D is unclear. The CDR3 extends over 16 amino acids. V was cut by 0 bases and J by 6 bases, with 18 bases left in between. In germline, CDR1 is SGHDN, CDR2 FVKESK. CDR3 residues: CASSQDQVSPNAEQYF. The CDR3, as DNA: TGTGCCAGCAGCCAAGATCAAGTGTCCCCTAACGCCGAGCAGTACTTC. Variable domain in full (rest from reference TRBV14 and TRBJ2-7): EAGVTQFPSHSVIEKGQTVTLRCDPISGHDNLYWYRRVMGKEIKFLLHFVKESKQDESGMPNNRFLAERTGGTYSTLKVQPAELEDSGVYFCASSQDQVSPNAEQYFGPGTRLTVT.